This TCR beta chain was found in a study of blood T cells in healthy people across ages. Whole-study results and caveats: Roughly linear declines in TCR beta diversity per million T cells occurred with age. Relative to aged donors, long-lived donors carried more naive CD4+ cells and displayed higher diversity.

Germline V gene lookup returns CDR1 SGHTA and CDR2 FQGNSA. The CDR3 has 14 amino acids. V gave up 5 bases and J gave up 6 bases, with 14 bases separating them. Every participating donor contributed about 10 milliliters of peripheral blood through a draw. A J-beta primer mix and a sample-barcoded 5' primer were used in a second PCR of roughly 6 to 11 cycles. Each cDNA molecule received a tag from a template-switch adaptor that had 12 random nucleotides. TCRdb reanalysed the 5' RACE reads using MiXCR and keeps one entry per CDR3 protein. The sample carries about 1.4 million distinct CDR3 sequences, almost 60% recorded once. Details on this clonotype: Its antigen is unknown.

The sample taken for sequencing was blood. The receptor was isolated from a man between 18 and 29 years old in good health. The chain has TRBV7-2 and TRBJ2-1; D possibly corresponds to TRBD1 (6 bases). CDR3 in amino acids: CASSLRQAPNEQFF. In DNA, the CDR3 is TGTGCCAGCAGCCTAAGACAGGCCCCCAATGAGCAGTTCTTC.